These 31 T cell receptor beta chains were all obtained from the same sample, sequenced in a study of cytomegalovirus exposure and HLA in healthy donors. It was with 60 Vbeta and 13 Jbeta primers that the PCR ran. TCRdb's copy holds only in-frame clones and misses some; the assay was immunoSEQ multiplex PCR. Among some 150,000 clones listed, under 10% were seen once. Material: PBMCs. The receptors stem from a woman in her thirties or forties in good health and CMV-seropositive.

J is TRBJ1-2 and V is TRBV9; D remains ambiguous. The CDR3 length is 13 residues. Germline loops: CDR1 SGDLS, CDR2 YYNGEE. V lost 0 bases and J lost 4, with 7 bases in between. CDR3 protein: CASSVVGGYGYTF. CDR3 DNA sequence: TGTGCCAGCAGCGTAGTTGGCGGCTATGGCTACACCTTC.

The V and J genes are TRBV19 and TRBJ2-7; 9 bases map to TRBD2. The CDR3 has 15 residues. Germline loops: CDR1 LNHDA, CDR2 SQIVND (reference sequence). Trimming at V came to 5 bases and at J to 0 bases, leaving 5 bases not matched to a gene. The chain's CDR3 is CASSLTSGPSYEQYF. The CDR3 coding sequence is TGTGCCAGTAGTTTAACTAGCGGGCCCTCCTACGAGCAGTACTTC.

This clone was counted a few times. The chain has TRBV5-1 and TRBJ2-3; possibly TRBD1 for D (6 bases). The CDR3 extends over 14 amino acids. From germline, CDR1 is SGHRS and CDR2 YFSETQ. Trimming took off 2 bases at V and 5 bases at J, with 12 bases between the two ends. In DNA form, the CDR3 reads TGCGCCAGCAGCTTCGCCAGGGGAGAAGATACGCAGTATTTT. This gives the protein CASSFARGEDTQYF. The full variable domain, its missing parts supplied by reference TRBV5-1 and TRBJ2-3, is KAGVTQTPRYLIKTRGQQVTLSCSPISGHRSVSWYQQTPGQGLQFLFEYFSETQRNKGNFPGRFSGRQFSNSRSEMNVSTLELGDSALYLCASSFARGEDTQYFGPGTRLTVL.

In this sample, this clone turned up a few times. The J gene is TRBJ2-3, the V gene TRBV7-9; 11 nucleotides agree with TRBD2. The germline CDR1 and CDR2 sequences are SEHNR and FQNEAQ (reference sequence). The CDR3 covers 16 residues. The ends lost 0 bases at V and 2 bases at J; junction bases unmatched: 1. The CDR3 coding sequence is TGTGCCAGCAGCTTAGCTAGCGGGGGGGCCACAGATACGCAGTATTTT. Protein sequence: CASSLASGGATDTQYF.

This chain joins TRBV6-1 and TRBJ1-5; D uncertain. Deletions cut 5 bases from V and 3 bases from J, with 14 bases between. CDR3 length equals 15 residues. Germline loops: CDR1 MNHNS, CDR2 SASEGT. CDR3 coding DNA: TGTGCCAGCAGTATTGACCTAGGTTCCAATCAGCCCCAGCATTTT. Protein product: CASSIDLGSNQPQHF.

This clone turned up a few times. The J gene is TRBJ1-4, the V gene TRBV6-1, with TRBD1 as a possible D gene (5 bases). The CDR3 runs 13 residues. The V gene's germline CDR1 is MNHNS and CDR2 SASEGT. The V gene lost 3 bases and the J gene lost 7 bases, with 9 bases spanning the gap. For the CDR3, the DNA is TGTGCCAGCAGTGACAGGGAGGCTGAAAAACTGTTTTTT. Its protein product is CASSDREAEKLFF.

This clone was picked up a small number of times. The rearrangement joins TRBV11-1 to TRBJ2-3; TRBD1 might be the D (5 bases). The CDR3 totals 15 residues. Germline V gene sequence: CDR1 SGHAT, CDR2 FQDESV (reference sequence). V was cut by 5 bases and J by 0 bases, with 12 bases left in between. The CDR3 loop reads CASSQLGASTDTQYF. The CDR3 DNA is TGTGCCAGCAGCCAGTTAGGGGCTAGCACAGATACGCAGTATTTT.

V and J are TRBV19 and TRBJ1-1; maybe TRBD1 (6 bases). Trimming left V 4 bases short and J 0 bases short, with 18 bases between. The CDR3 extends over 17 amino acids. Germline CDR1 LNHDA, CDR2 SQIVND (reference sequence). CDR3 nucleotides: TGTGCCAGTAGTACTTCCCCGGGACAAGGGATGAACACTGAAGCTTTCTTT. Its protein is CASSTSPGQGMNTEAFF.

This clone was seen a handful of times. The V gene is TRBV9, the J gene TRBJ1-1; no clear D gene. The CDR3 has 15 residues. V was pared by 4 bases and J by 4 bases, with 17 bases between. Per germline, CDR1 SGDLS and CDR2 YYNGEE. CDR3 in DNA: TGTGCCAGCAGCCCCGGCCCCACAGAAGGCACTGAAGCTTTCTTT. It translates to CASSPGPTEGTEAFF.

The chain is built from TRBV27 and TRBJ2-1; 9 bases are shared with TRBD2. Per germline, CDR1 MNHEY and CDR2 SMNVEV (reference sequence). CDR3 length: 17 amino acids. Trimming took 2 bases from V and 6 from J; bases not matched to a gene: 11. As DNA, the CDR3 is TGTGCCAGCAGTTTACGCGTATCCGGACTAGCGAGCAATGAGCAGTTCTTC. Translating it yields CASSLRVSGLASNEQFF.

V usage is TRBV9 and J usage is TRBJ1-1, with 7 bases lining up with TRBD1. CDR1 and CDR2 from the germline V gene are SGDLS and YYNGEE. V was clipped by 0 bases and J by 0 bases; unmatched bases: 11. The CDR3 contains 18 residues. The CDR3 reads CASSVAESGGKMNTEAFF. CDR3 nucleotide sequence: TGTGCCAGCAGCGTAGCTGAGTCAGGGGGTAAGATGAACACTGAAGCTTTCTTT. Complete variable domain (other parts from reference TRBV9 and TRBJ1-1): DSGVTQTPKHLITATGQRVTLRCSPRSGDLSVYWYQQSLDQGLQFLIQYYNGEERAKGNILERFSAQQFPDLHSELNLSSLELGDSALYFCASSVAESGGKMNTEAFFGQGTRLTVV.

V usage is TRBV6-6 and J usage is TRBJ1-1, with TRBD1 as a possible D gene (6 bases). CDR3 size: 16 residues. In germline, CDR1 is MNHNY, CDR2 SVGAGI (reference sequence). V dropped 5 bases and J dropped 3 bases, with 19 bases sitting between them. This chain's CDR3 is CASSKPLGGLDTEAFF. CDR3 DNA: TGTGCCAGCAGTAAACCTCTCGGGGGGCTGGACACTGAAGCTTTCTTT.

This clone was recorded a few times. CDR3 coding DNA: TGCGCCAGCAGCTTGGCCGGCCGACAGGAGGACGAGCAGTACTTC. Encoded protein: CASSLAGRQEDEQYF. The V and J genes are TRBV5-1 and TRBJ2-7; D perhaps matches TRBD1 (6 bases). Trimming stripped 0 bases from V and 5 bases from J, with 15 bases between. Germline V lookup: CDR1 SGHRS, CDR2 YFSETQ. This CDR3 comprises 15 residues.

The chain couples TRBV18 to TRBJ1-4, with D possibly matching TRBD1 (5 bases). The CDR3 totals 16 residues. Trimming pared 0 bases from V and 7 bases from J, leaving 15 bases between. CDR1 is KGHSH and CDR2 is LQKENI in the germline V gene. The CDR3 nucleotides are TGTGCCAGCTCACCACCGGGTGGGGCTCCTGGTGAAAAACTGTTTTTT. Translation gives CASSPPGGAPGEKLFF.

This clone has more than one count but fewer than ten. This chain connects TRBV6-5 to TRBJ1-4; 8 positions match TRBD1. V lost 4 bases to trimming and J lost 3 bases; unmatched junction nucleotides: 1. This CDR3 is built from 14 residues. CDR1 is MNHEY, CDR2 SVGAGI, per germline. The DNA for the CDR3 is TGTGCCAGCAGTTCGACAGGGGCTAATGAAAAACTGTTTTTT. It translates to CASSSTGANEKLFF.

This clone was counted between two and nine times. This chain uses TRBV6-6 with TRBJ2-7; D possibly corresponds to TRBD2 (5 bases). CDR3 size: 11 residues. Germline V gives CDR1 MNHNY, CDR2 SVGAGI (reference sequence). The ends were cut back, 3 bases at V and 7 bases at J, with 7 bases in the middle. CDR3 nucleotides: TGTGCCAGCAGTTATGGGAGAGAGCAGTACTTC. Translated, it gives CASSYGREQYF.

In this sample, this clone turned up a few times. The chain recombines TRBV7-8 with TRBJ2-5, with 14 bases aligning to TRBD2. Germline CDR1 reads SGHVS; CDR2 reads FQNEAQ. Trimming at V came to 5 bases and at J to 2 bases, leaving 4 bases not matched to a gene. The CDR3 has 16 residues. CDR3 residues: CASSPGLAGGQETQYF. CDR3 coding DNA: TGTGCCAGCAGCCCCGGACTAGCGGGGGGACAAGAGACCCAGTACTTC.

The chain combines TRBV15 with TRBJ2-3; the D gene is possibly TRBD2 (7 bases). Trimming removed 8 bases from V and 5 bases from J, with 20 bases in between. Germline CDR1 reads LNHNV; CDR2 reads YYDKDF (reference sequence). This CDR3 spans 15 amino acids. CDR3 region: CATSARGGAGDTQYF. The CDR3 DNA is TGTGCCACCTCCGCGAGGGGGGGGGCTGGAGATACGCAGTATTTT.

This clone was seen a few times. CDR3 amino acids: CASSLQGAATEAFF. The CDR3 DNA reads TGTGCCAGCAGCTTACAGGGGGCTGCCACTGAAGCTTTCTTT. J is TRBJ1-1 and V is TRBV7-2; 8 bases line up with TRBD1. Trimming cost V 2 bases and J 4 bases; bases outside gene matches: 3. CDR1 and CDR2 from the germline V gene are SGHTA and FQGNSA. This CDR3 contains 14 residues. Drawing the rest from reference TRBV7-2 and TRBJ1-1, the complete variable domain is GAGVSQSPSNKVTEKGKDVELRCDPISGHTALYWYRQSLGQGLEFLIYFQGNSAPDKSGLPSDRFSAERTGGSVSTLTIQRTQQEDSAVYLCASSLQGAATEAFFGQGTRLTVV.

The CDR3 DNA is TGTGCCAGCAGTTGGCAGGGGAATAGAAACACCATATATTTT. Translating it yields CASSWQGNRNTIYF. The V and J genes are TRBV28 and TRBJ1-3; weak D call: TRBD1 (6 bases). With 4 bases removed from V and 5 bases from J, the gap between germline ends came to 12 bases. Germline V gene sequence: CDR1 MDHEN, CDR2 SYDVKM. The CDR3 is made up of 14 amino acids.

This clone was detected a few times. The chain joins TRBV10-3 to TRBJ1-6, with 8 bases lining up with TRBD1. Trimming removed 6 bases from V and 10 bases from J; junction bases left unmatched: 5. The CDR3 consists of 13 residues. Germline V gene sequence: CDR1 ENHRY, CDR2 SYGVKD. The CDR3 protein is CAIREDRDSPLHF. CDR3 DNA sequence: TGTGCCATCAGAGAGGACAGGGACTCACCCCTCCACTTT.

The gene calls are TRBV7-2 and TRBJ2-1; 11 nucleotides align to TRBD2. This CDR3 region has 18 residues. Germline trimming cut 4 bases from V and 2 bases from J; bases unmatched to any gene: 10. The germline CDR1 and CDR2 sequences are SGHTA and FQGNSA. The DNA of the CDR3 is TGTGCCAGCAGCTCACTAGCGGGGGATTTGGCTACCTACAATGAGCAGTTCTTC. This sequence encodes CASSSLAGDLATYNEQFF.

V is TRBV29-1 and J is TRBJ2-7, with 8 nucleotides matching TRBD1. The germline gives CDR1 SQVTM, CDR2 ANQGSEA. There are 12 residues in the CDR3. With 8 bases clipped from V and 2 bases from J, the junction kept 5 bases outside the gene matches. CDR3 DNA: TGCAGCATCCAGGGACAGGCCTACGAGCAGTACTTC. Amino acids: CSIQGQAYEQYF.

This clone was counted a few times. This chain uses TRBV5-1 with TRBJ1-1; perhaps TRBD1 as D (5 bases). CDR3 length: 16 residues. V gave up 4 bases and J gave up 2 bases, with 18 bases separating them. CDR1 and CDR2 from the germline V gene are SGHRS and YFSETQ. The CDR3: CASSPIVRGGNTEAFF. The CDR3 bases are TGCGCCAGCAGCCCTATTGTAAGGGGAGGAAACACTGAAGCTTTCTTT.

The gene calls are TRBV19 and TRBJ1-1; no firm D call. Germline V gene data show CDR1 as LNHDA and CDR2 as SQIVND (reference sequence). The CDR3 totals 14 residues. Trimming took off 6 bases at V and 0 bases at J, with 11 bases between the two ends. CDR3: CASSPLGVNTEAFF. DNA for the CDR3: TGTGCCAGTAGCCCCCTCGGGGTGAACACTGAAGCTTTCTTT. Full variable domain (remainder filled in from reference TRBV19 and TRBJ1-1): DGGITQSPKYLFRKEGQNVTLSCEQNLNHDAMYWYRQDPGQGLRLIYYSQIVNDFQKGDIAEGYSVSREKKESFPLTVTSAQKNPTAFYLCASSPLGVNTEAFFGQGTRLTVV.

The chain has TRBV5-1 and TRBJ2-3, with D possibly being TRBD2 (7 bases). This CDR3 region has 16 residues. Trimming took 0 bases from V and 3 from J, leaving 14 bases between them. Germline V CDR1 and CDR2: SGHRS, YFSETQ. This CDR3 is CASSLEGGAVTDTQYF. The CDR3 DNA sequence: TGCGCCAGCAGCTTGGAGGGGGGGGCCGTGACAGATACGCAGTATTTT.

The genes are TRBV10-3 and TRBJ2-7; TRBD1 agrees at 7 bases. This CDR3 is 15 amino acids long. V was clipped by 3 bases and J by 3 bases; unmatched bases: 8. CDR1 and CDR2 from the germline V gene are ENHRY and SYGVKD. For the CDR3, the DNA is TGTGCCATCAGTGATCAGGCAGGGGGTATCTACGAGCAGTACTTC. Translation gives CAISDQAGGIYEQYF.

This chain joins TRBV7-9 and TRBJ1-6; D ambiguous. Trimming removed 3 bases from V and 4 bases from J, with 7 bases in between. Germline V CDR1 and CDR2: SEHNR, FQNEAQ (reference sequence). The CDR3 has 14 residues. CDR3 protein: CASSFTRYNSPLHF. For the CDR3, the DNA is TGTGCCAGCAGCTTTACCAGATATAATTCACCCCTCCACTTT.

This clone was counted between two and nine times. V gene TRBV7-2 combines with J gene TRBJ2-1, with 10 bases lining up with TRBD2. The V gene end was trimmed by 5 bases and the J gene end by 4 bases; junction bases not matched to a gene: 5. CDR3 length equals 15 residues. CDR1 SGHTA and CDR2 FQGNSA come from the germline V gene. The CDR3 here is CASSRASGGYNEQFF. DNA of the CDR3: TGTGCCAGCAGCCGAGCTAGCGGGGGATACAATGAGCAGTTCTTC.

The sample holds a few counts of this clone. J is TRBJ1-4 and V is TRBV10-1, with D possibly matching TRBD1 (6 bases). This CDR3 comprises 13 residues. Trimming removed 6 bases at V and 3 bases at J, with 8 bases between. Germline CDR1 reads WNHNN; CDR2 reads SYGVQD (reference sequence). The DNA for the CDR3 is TGCGCCAGCAGACAGGGTTCTAATGAAAAACTGTTTTTT. Residues: CASRQGSNEKLFF.

The table lists this clone with a few counts. The V gene is TRBV20-1, the J gene TRBJ1-4; D is uncertain. V lost 3 bases and J lost 6, with 5 bases in between. There are 11 residues in the CDR3. From germline, CDR1 is DFQATT and CDR2 SNEGSKA (reference sequence). CDR3 amino acids: CSARRDEKLFF. The CDR3 DNA reads TGCAGTGCTAGGCGGGATGAAAAACTGTTTTTT.